The TCR beta chain under discussion was sequenced for a study of CD8 T cells in ankylosing spondylitis. Overall study findings and caveats: For ankylosing spondylitis blood, a TCR beta motif of fewer than 10 highly homologous variants appeared characteristic.

Construction of TCR beta libraries was performed using quantitative 5'-RACE with molecular barcodes. MiXCR, run by TCRdb on the 5' RACE reads, gives a single entry per CDR3 protein. The profile shows fewer than 550,000 distinct CDR3 sequences, about 5.2% of them singletons. This clonotype was observed a handful of times. Its antigen remains unknown. Trimming cost V 0 bases and J 0 bases; bases outside gene matches: 12. CDR1 and CDR2 from the germline V gene are LGHDT and YNNKEL (reference sequence). The CDR3 is 21 residues long. This chain connects TRBV3-1 to TRBJ2-6; TRBD1 matches 9 bases. The source material was blood, either unsorted or a sorted T cell fraction (not recorded which). This clonotype was obtained from a male donor with ankylosing spondylitis. This CDR3 reads CASSQDRTGALLSSGANVLTF. Written as DNA, the CDR3 is TGTGCCAGCAGCCAAGACCGGACAGGGGCCTTACTCAGCTCTGGGGCCAACGTCCTGACTTTC.